This T cell receptor (beta chain) emerged from a study of T-cell memory formation after mild COVID-19. Study as a whole: TCR clusters were mostly confined to one donor each. Findings and caveats of the study: Confirmation was lacking for SARS-CoV-2 specificity of second-wave clones that peaked on day 37. Cross-reactive memory apparently joined, as some responding clones appeared in pre-infection memory.

This clonotype was recorded a few times. The antigen is not known. Each CDR3 protein gets one entry after TCRdb re-called the 5' RACE reads with MiXCR. The repertoire includes about 420,000 distinct CDR3 sequences, more than 20% of them detected once, and around 13% sits in the top ten. Germline V CDR1 and CDR2: MNHEY, SVGEGT. The germline V and J ends were trimmed by 2 bases and 0 bases, with 10 bases remaining between them. CDR3 length: 15 residues. The TCR sequence derives from an adult woman who had mild COVID-19 (a few samples of this study predate the infection). Cell type and time point are not known. V is TRBV6-2 or TRBV6-3 and J is TRBJ1-1, with D possibly being TRBD1 (5 bases). The material sequenced was PBMCs or a T cell subset sorted from them (not recorded which). In DNA form, the CDR3 reads TGTGCCAGCAGTTACACCCAGGGCATGAACACTGAAGCTTTCTTT. It is translated as CASSYTQGMNTEAFF.